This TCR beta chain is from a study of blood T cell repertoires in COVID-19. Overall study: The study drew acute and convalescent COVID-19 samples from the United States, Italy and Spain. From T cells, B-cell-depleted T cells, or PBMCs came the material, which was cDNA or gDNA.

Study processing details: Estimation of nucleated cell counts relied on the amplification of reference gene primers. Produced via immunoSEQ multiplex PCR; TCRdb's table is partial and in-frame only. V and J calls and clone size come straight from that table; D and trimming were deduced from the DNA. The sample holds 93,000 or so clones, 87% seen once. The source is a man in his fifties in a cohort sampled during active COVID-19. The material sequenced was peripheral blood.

CDR3 sequence (DNA): TGTGCCAGCACTCTTGGGGGGGGGCGCGGTCAGCCCCAGCATTTT. It yields the protein CASTLGGGRGQPQHF. The genes are TRBV28 and TRBJ1-5, with D possibly TRBD1 on 6 matching bases. The germline V gene encodes CDR1 MDHEN and CDR2 SYDVKM. This CDR3 has 15 residues. V lost 7 bases to trimming and J lost 6 bases, with 19 bases between them.